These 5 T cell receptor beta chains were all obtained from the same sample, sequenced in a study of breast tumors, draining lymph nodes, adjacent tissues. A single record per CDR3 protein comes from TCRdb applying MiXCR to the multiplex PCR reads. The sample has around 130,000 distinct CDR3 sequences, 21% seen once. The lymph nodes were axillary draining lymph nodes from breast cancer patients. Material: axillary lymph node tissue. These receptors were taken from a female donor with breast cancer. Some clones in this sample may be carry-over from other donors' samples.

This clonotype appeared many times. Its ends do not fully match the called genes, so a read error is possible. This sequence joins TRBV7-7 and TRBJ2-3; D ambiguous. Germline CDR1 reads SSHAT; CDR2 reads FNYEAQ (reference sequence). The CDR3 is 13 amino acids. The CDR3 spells CASSLRVADTQYF. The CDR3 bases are TGTGCTAGCAGCTTACGGGTAGCAGATACGCAGTATTTT.

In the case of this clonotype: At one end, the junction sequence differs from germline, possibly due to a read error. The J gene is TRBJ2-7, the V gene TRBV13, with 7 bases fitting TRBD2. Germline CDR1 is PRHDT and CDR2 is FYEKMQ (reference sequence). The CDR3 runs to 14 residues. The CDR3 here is CASSSRERTYEQYF. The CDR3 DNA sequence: TGTGCCAGCAGCTCGCGGGAGAGGACCTACGAGCAGTACTTT. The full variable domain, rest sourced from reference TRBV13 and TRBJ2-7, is AAGVIQSPRHLIKEKRETATLKCYPIPRHDTVYWYQQGPGQDPQFLISFYEKMQSDKGSIPDRFSAQQFSDYHSELNMSSLELGDSALYFCASSSRERTYEQYFGPGTRLTVT.

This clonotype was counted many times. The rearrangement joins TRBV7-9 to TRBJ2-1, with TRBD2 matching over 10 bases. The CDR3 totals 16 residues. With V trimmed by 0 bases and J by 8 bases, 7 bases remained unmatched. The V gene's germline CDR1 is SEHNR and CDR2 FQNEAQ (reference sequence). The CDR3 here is CASSLALTSGIYEQFF. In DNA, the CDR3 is TGTGCCAGCAGCTTAGCGCTTACTAGCGGGATTTATGAGCAGTTCTTC.

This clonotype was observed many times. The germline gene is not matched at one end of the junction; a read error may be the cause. CDR3 DNA: TGTGCCAGCAGTGTTACTAGCGGAGCCTCTTTC. This gives the protein CASSVTSGASF. V and J are TRBV2 and TRBJ2-7, with TRBD2 matching 8 bases. The CDR3 loop spans 11 amino acids. The V gene's germline CDR1 is SNHLY and CDR2 FYNNEI.

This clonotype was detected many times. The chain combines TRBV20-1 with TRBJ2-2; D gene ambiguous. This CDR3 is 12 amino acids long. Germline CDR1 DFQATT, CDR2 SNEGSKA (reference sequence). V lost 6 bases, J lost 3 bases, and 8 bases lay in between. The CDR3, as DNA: TGCAGTGCCACTACCTACACCGGGGAGCTGTTTTTT. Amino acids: CSATTYTGELFF.